This is a list of T cell receptor beta chains from one sample in a study of blood T cells in healthy people across ages. Via MiXCR, TCRdb re-called the 5' RACE reads, giving one row per CDR3 protein. Altogether about 1.5 million distinct CDR3 sequences are present, roughly 43% being singletons, with the ten largest covering 4%. Sequenced material: blood. Receptor source: a woman in her late teens or twenties in good health. CDR3s include the opening cysteine and the closing phenylalanine or tryptophan. A D gene is named only where the DNA matches it firmly. Clone sizes are given selectively: once, few, many, or a class where the clone is expanded.

v_gene,j_gene,abundance,d_gene,CDR3aa,CDR3nt
TRBV18,TRBJ2-1,few,NA,CASARAAYNEQFF,TGTGCCAGCGCACGGGCAGCTTACAATGAGCAGTTCTTC
TRBV20-1,TRBJ2-3,NA,TRBD2,CSARDPLAGRADTQYF,TGCAGTGCTAGAGATCCCCTAGCGGGAAGGGCAGATACGCAGTATTTT
TRBV7-2,TRBJ2-7,many,NA,CASSLNHGWSSYEQYF,TGTGCCAGCAGCTTAAATCACGGTTGGAGCTCCTACGAGCAGTACTTC
TRBV10-3,TRBJ1-5,NA,TRBD1,CAISGTGENQPQHF,TGTGCCATCAGCGGGACAGGAGAGAATCAGCCCCAGCATTTT
TRBV27,TRBJ2-1,NA,TRBD2,CASSLGLSGRALNEQFF,TGTGCCAGCAGTCTAGGGCTTAGCGGGAGGGCCCTGAATGAGCAGTTCTTC
TRBV12-3/TRBV12-4,TRBJ2-2,NA,TRBD2,CASRPLGREGTGELFF,TGTGCCAGCAGGCCCTTGGGCCGGGAGGGCACCGGGGAGCTGTTTTTT
TRBV10-3,TRBJ1-2,few,NA,CAIKEYGYTF,TGTGCCATCAAGGAGTATGGCTACACCTTC
TRBV20-1,TRBJ1-2,NA,NA,CGATVRARESPIGYTF,TGCGGTGCTACTGTACGGGCGAGGGAGTCCCCTATCGGCTACACCTTC
TRBV7-7,TRBJ2-3,few,NA,CASSLSVGPDTQYF,TGTGCCAGCAGTTTATCGGTGGGTCCAGATACGCAGTATTTT
TRBV3-1,TRBJ1-6,few,NA,CASSQGQGNNSPLHF,TGTGCCAGCAGCCAAGGGCAGGGAAATAATTCACCCCTCCACTTT
TRBV4-3,TRBJ2-3,NA,TRBD2,CASSQRLAGGSSTDTQYF,TGCGCCAGCAGCCAAAGACTAGCGGGGGGCTCTAGCACAGATACGCAGTATTTT
TRBV7-9,TRBJ1-6,NA,NA,CASSEGGESPLHF,TGTGCCAGCAGCGAAGGGGGGGAATCACCCCTCCACTTT
TRBV9,TRBJ1-1,NA,NA,CASSGGGTDTEAFF,TGTGCCAGCAGCGGAGGGGGGACCGACACTGAAGCTTTCTTT
TRBV9,TRBJ2-1,few,NA,CASSARLGRGNEQFF,TGTGCCAGCAGCGCCAGATTGGGGAGAGGCAATGAGCAGTTCTTC
TRBV5-1,TRBJ2-7,NA,TRBD2,CASSSGTRYPDEQYF,TGCGCCAGCAGCTCCGGGACTAGGTATCCTGACGAGCAGTACTTC
TRBV29-1,TRBJ2-7,few,NA,CSVAGAITYEQYF,TGCAGCGTTGCAGGGGCGATTACCTACGAGCAGTACTTC
TRBV7-9,TRBJ2-1,NA,NA,CASSQHLDPNNEQFF,TGTGCCAGCAGCCAGCACCTGGACCCCAACAATGAGCAGTTCTTC
TRBV5-1,TRBJ2-2,NA,NA,CASSLARTLANTGELFF,TGCGCCAGCAGCTTGGCCCGGACTCTAGCGAACACCGGGGAGCTGTTTTTT
TRBV12-3/TRBV12-4,TRBJ2-3,NA,TRBD2,CASSLRGSSEDTEYF,TGTGCCAGCAGTTTGCGCGGGAGTAGTGAAGATACGGAATATTTT
TRBV14,TRBJ2-1,NA,TRBD2,CASSSGLAGIGHEQFF,TGTGCCAGCAGCTCCGGACTAGCGGGTATTGGGCATGAGCAGTTCTTC
TRBV6-2/TRBV6-3,TRBJ2-5,many,NA,CASSYESGTLKEETQYF,TGTGCCAGCAGTTACGAATCTGGGACCCTTAAGGAAGAGACCCAGTACTTC
TRBV30,TRBJ2-3,NA,TRBD1,CASQTWTGLADTQYF,TGTGCCTCTCAGACTTGGACAGGGTTAGCAGATACGCAGTATTTT
TRBV7-2,TRBJ2-2,NA,NA,CASSLVPRNTGELFF,TGTGCCAGCAGCTTAGTTCCTAGGAACACCGGGGAGCTGTTTTTT
TRBV11-2,TRBJ2-5,NA,NA,CASSSRPTWNEAGTQYF,TGTGCCAGCAGCTCAAGACCTACATGGAATGAGGCGGGGACCCAGTACTTC
TRBV9,TRBJ1-6,NA,NA,CASSAAGHRSPLHF,TGTGCCAGCAGCGCGGCGGGACACCGATCACCCCTCCACTTT
TRBV24-1,TRBJ2-3,NA,TRBD2,CATSSNERGGLNTQYF,TGTGCCACCAGTTCGAACGAGCGGGGGGGCCTTAATACGCAGTATTTT
TRBV5-1,TRBJ2-5,NA,NA,CASSLVRADQETQYF,TGCGCCAGCAGCTTGGTTCGAGCAGACCAAGAGACCCAGTACTTC
TRBV6-6,TRBJ2-5,NA,TRBD2,CASSRGLAGPQYF,TGTGCCAGCAGCCGCGGACTAGCGGGGCCCCAGTACTTC
TRBV5-1,TRBJ2-1,NA,TRBD2,CASSLASAGGRGEQFF,TGCGCCAGCAGCTTGGCGTCGGCGGGAGGCCGGGGTGAGCAGTTCTTC
TRBV6-1,TRBJ1-5,NA,NA,CASSGFGNQPQHF,TGTGCCAGCAGTGGCTTCGGCAATCAGCCCCAGCATTTT
TRBV5-1,TRBJ2-1,NA,NA,CASSLTGATNEQFF,TGCGCCAGCAGCTTAACGGGGGCCACCAATGAGCAGTTCTTC
TRBV28,TRBJ1-4,few,NA,CASSSSRATNEKLFF,TGTGCCAGCAGTTCTTCCCGGGCCACTAATGAAAAACTGTTTTTT